What follows are 17 T cell receptor beta chains derived from one specimen sequenced in a study of blood T cell repertoires in COVID-19. Using immunoSEQ multiplex PCR, the repertoire was profiled, and TCRdb retains in-frame clones only, with some absent. Here the sample spans about 90,000 clones, approximately 89% being singletons. Material: peripheral blood. The receptor source for this set is a human donor with active COVID-19. The donor label of this sample is uncertain.

The chain couples TRBV5-6 to TRBJ1-2, with 8 bases lining up with TRBD1. CDR1 SGHDT and CDR2 YYEEEE come from the germline V gene. The CDR3 loop spans 15 amino acids. The junction had 4 bases not matched to a gene; V was cut back by 0 bases and J by 3 bases. The CDR3 region is CASSLAGGEDYGYTF. In nucleotides, the CDR3 is TGTGCCAGCAGCTTGGCAGGGGGCGAAGACTATGGCTACACCTTC. Using reference TRBV5-6 and TRBJ1-2 for the parts outside the CDR3, the full variable domain is DAGVTQSPTHLIKTRGQQVTLRCSPKSGHDTVSWYQQALGQGPQFIFQYYEEEERQRGNFPDRFSGHQFPNYSSELNVNALLLGDSALYLCASSLAGGEDYGYTFGSGTRLTVV.

The chain employs TRBV28 and TRBJ2-2; D perhaps matches TRBD2 (5 bases). This CDR3 region has 18 residues. The V end lost 5 bases, the J end lost 6 bases, and 25 bases lay between the germline ends. Germline CDR1 MDHEN, CDR2 SYDVKM. This chain's CDR3 is CASSPWSGSGAVAGELFF. The CDR3 DNA reads TGTGCCAGCAGTCCCTGGTCGGGGTCCGGCGCGGTAGCCGGGGAGCTGTTTTTT.

The sample holds one count of this clone. V gene TRBV5-1 combines with J gene TRBJ2-5, with 13 nucleotides matching TRBD2. The germline CDR1 and CDR2 sequences are SGHRS and YFSETQ. The ends lost 2 bases at V and 5 bases at J; junction bases unmatched: 6. There are 16 residues in the CDR3. The CDR3 DNA sequence: TGCGCCAGCAGCTTCGGACTAGCGGGGGATCGGGAGACCCAGTACTTC. Protein product: CASSFGLAGDRETQYF.

V is TRBV6-2 or TRBV6-3 and J is TRBJ1-2, with 9 bases that match TRBD1. The junction had 11 bases not matched to a gene; V was cut back by 5 bases and J by 10 bases. Germline V gives CDR1 MNHEY, CDR2 SVGEGT. The CDR3 totals 14 residues. The CDR3 region is CASSQLPRQGDYTF. CDR3 nucleotide sequence: TGTGCCAGCAGTCAACTACCAAGACAGGGGGACTACACCTTC.

The chain combines TRBV3-1 (or the pseudogene TRBV3-2) with TRBJ2-7; 9 bases are a match to TRBD1. The V gene end was trimmed by 4 bases and the J gene end by 6 bases; junction bases not matched to a gene: 10. This CDR3 has 15 amino acids. Germline V CDR1 and CDR2: LGHDT, YNNKEL (reference sequence). CDR3 in DNA: TGTGCCAGCAGCCCTACCGGGACAGGGAGCGTCGAGCAGTACTTC. Translation: CASSPTGTGSVEQYF.

The chain joins TRBV9 to TRBJ2-5; D might be TRBD2 (6 bases). Trimming shortened V by 4 bases and J by 4 bases, and 14 bases separated the two germline ends. The CDR3 is made up of 14 amino acids. Per germline, CDR1 SGDLS and CDR2 YYNGEE. The CDR3 region has the DNA TGTGCCAGCAGCTCATCTCAGGGAGGAGAGACCCAGTACTTC. Encoded protein: CASSSSQGGETQYF.

The chain recombines TRBV29-1 with TRBJ1-2, with 10 bases that match TRBD1. The CDR3 extends over 14 amino acids. Looked up from germline, CDR1 is SQVTM and CDR2 is ANQGSEA. The junction had 8 bases not matched to a gene; V was cut back by 6 bases and J by 4 bases. Here the CDR3 DNA reads TGCAGCGTCAAAGGGACAGGGGCCGTCTATGGCTACACCTTC. Translation gives CSVKGTGAVYGYTF.

The chain joins TRBV6-2 or TRBV6-3 to TRBJ2-5; a weak D match, TRBD1 (5 bases). Germline-derived CDR1 and CDR2 are MNHEY and SVGEGT. CDR3 length equals 15 residues. The V end lost 2 bases, the J end lost 0 bases, and 10 bases lay between the germline ends. CDR3 loop: CASSYGADDQETQYF. The CDR3 DNA sequence: TGTGCCAGCAGTTACGGGGCAGATGACCAAGAGACCCAGTACTTC.

The V gene is TRBV19, the J gene TRBJ2-7, with D possibly matching TRBD1 (6 bases). Between the trimmed V and J ends, which lost 6 bases and 2 bases, there was a span of 17 bases. Germline lookup yields CDR1 LNHDA and CDR2 SQIVND (reference sequence). This CDR3 contains 15 residues. CDR3 nucleotides: TGTGCCAGTAGCCCGTCAGGGGTCGGTGCCTACGAGCAGTACTTC. It is translated as CASSPSGVGAYEQYF.

This sequence joins TRBV27 and TRBJ1-2; D gene ambiguous. The V and J ends lost 6 bases and 3 bases respectively, with 11 bases between them. The CDR3 runs to 13 residues. Germline values: CDR1 MNHEY, CDR2 SMNVEV (reference sequence). The CDR3 nucleotides are TGTGCCAGCAGCCCGGGGAGGGACTATGGCTACACCTTC. It codes for CASSPGRDYGYTF.

The chain carries TRBV6-5 and TRBJ2-5; D possibly corresponds to TRBD2 (7 bases). V lost 6 bases, J lost 2 bases, and 16 bases lay in between. CDR1 is MNHEY, CDR2 SVGAGI, per germline. The CDR3 covers 15 residues. CDR3 loop: CASSPLRGGQETQYF. Written as DNA, the CDR3 is TGTGCCAGCAGCCCGTTAAGGGGGGGGCAAGAGACCCAGTACTTC.

The rearrangement joins TRBV5-6 to TRBJ2-5; D gene ambiguous. Trimming shortened V by 2 bases and J by 7 bases, and 6 bases separated the two germline ends. The CDR3 has 11 residues. The germline V gene has CDR1 SGHDT and CDR2 YYEEEE. CDR3 amino acids: CASSFSGTQYF. As DNA, the CDR3 is TGTGCCAGCAGCTTCAGTGGGACCCAGTACTTC.

The chain uses TRBV2 and TRBJ2-5; 8 bases agree with TRBD1. This CDR3 region has 15 residues. Germline V gene data show CDR1 as SNHLY and CDR2 as FYNNEI. J gave up 0 bases and V 10 bases, and 10 bases lay outside the gene matches. CDR3 sequence (DNA): TGTGCCACTACGGACAGGGCTACCTACCAAGAGACCCAGTACTTC. Its protein product is CATTDRATYQETQYF. Together with reference TRBV2 and TRBJ2-5, the CDR3 gives the full variable domain: EPEVTQTPSHQVTQMGQEVILRCVPISNHLYFYWYRQILGQKVEFLVSFYNNEISEKSEIFDDQFSVERPDGSNFTLKIRSTKLEDSAMYFCATTDRATYQETQYFGPGTRLLVL.

The V call is TRBV28, the J call TRBJ1-2; 7 bases agree with TRBD1. This CDR3 is 18 amino acids long. Germline lookup yields CDR1 MDHEN and CDR2 SYDVKM. The V and J ends lost 0 bases and 8 bases, in that order; junction bases with no gene match: 18. The DNA for the CDR3 is TGTGCCAGCAGTTTATGGAGACAGGGAACGGGCCGCACGGGGGGCTACACCTTC. It translates to CASSLWRQGTGRTGGYTF.

J is TRBJ2-3 and V is TRBV6-6; 9 positions match TRBD2. This CDR3 has 16 amino acids. Trimming cost V 5 bases and J 2 bases; bases outside gene matches: 8. The V gene's germline CDR1 is MNHNY and CDR2 SVGAGI (reference sequence). The CDR3 coding sequence is TGTGCCAGCAGTGGTCCTAGCGGGGCGACCACAGATACGCAGTATTTT. Protein product: CASSGPSGATTDTQYF.

This clone was found once. This sequence joins TRBV7-3 and TRBJ2-3, with 7 nucleotides matching TRBD2. There are 16 residues in the CDR3. Germline lookup yields CDR1 SGHTA and CDR2 FQGTGA. V dropped 6 bases and J dropped 0; count of bases not matched to a gene: 9. The CDR3 DNA is TGTGCCAGCAGGGATAAGCGGGGTTGGAGCACAGATACGCAGTATTTT. It encodes CASRDKRGWSTDTQYF.

The genes are TRBV21-1 and TRBJ1-5. TRBV21-1 is flagged as a pseudogene. The CDR3 is 16 amino acids. CDR3 sequence: CASSKWRGGGNQPQHF. CDR3 bases: TGTGCCAGCAGCAAATGGCGGGGAGGGGGCAATCAGCCCCAGCATTTT.